The TCR beta chain under discussion was sequenced for a study of blood T cell repertoires in COVID-19. At the level of the study: From the United States, Italy and Spain came samples of acute and convalescent COVID-19.

The ends were cut back, 5 bases at V and 1 base at J, with 20 bases in the middle. The CDR3 is 17 residues long. Germline-derived CDR1 and CDR2 are MNHEY and SMNVEV (reference sequence). The repertoire was sequenced with immunoSEQ multiplex PCR; TCRdb's copy has only in-frame clones and lacks some. The sample yields some 57,000 clones, approximately 85% seen once. The clonotype comes from a woman aged 80 or older with acute or convalescent COVID-19. Sequencing was carried out using peripheral blood. This chain connects TRBV27 to TRBJ1-1; weak D call: TRBD1 (6 bases). The CDR3 DNA is TGTGCCAGCAGTCTATACTATTCCGGGACAACGAACACTGAAGCTTTCTTT. This translates into CASSLYYSGTTNTEAFF.